The 8 T cell receptor beta chains below were found in one sample sequenced in a study of tumour-infiltrating T cells in Burkitt lymphoma. Measured with immunoSEQ multiplex PCR; TCRdb has only the in-frame clones, and not every one. The sample yields over 900 clones, about 20% seen once. Sequencing was done on a sample of tumor tissue. These TCRs come from a human donor with Burkitt lymphoma.

The rearrangement links TRBV4-1 to TRBJ1-1; D call uncertain. CDR3 length equals 14 residues. V was clipped by 1 base and J by 4 bases, with 10 bases between them. Germline CDR1 and CDR2: MGHRA and YSYEKL. The CDR3 here is CASSQGPTGTEAFF. CDR3 sequence (DNA): TGCGCCAGCAGCCAAGGCCCAACGGGCACTGAAGCTTTCTTT.

This chain links TRBV19 with TRBJ1-1, with D maybe TRBD1 (6 bases). V shed 6 bases and J shed 5 bases, with 16 bases lying between them. Germline V CDR1 and CDR2: LNHDA, SQIVND (reference sequence). The CDR3 is 14 residues long. Here the CDR3 DNA reads TGTGCCAGTAGGTTGGACAGTGAGACAACTGAAGCTTTCTTT. It specifies CASRLDSETTEAFF.

This clone was counted only a few times. The chain is built from TRBV18 and TRBJ1-5; D might be TRBD1 (5 bases). The CDR3 spans 13 residues. Germline loops: CDR1 KGHSH, CDR2 LQKENI. Trimming shortened V by 4 bases and J by 5 bases, and 9 bases separated the two germline ends. CDR3 loop: CASSQGPDQPQHF. The DNA for the CDR3 is TGTGCCAGCTCACAGGGGCCCGATCAGCCCCAGCATTTT.

J is TRBJ2-7 and V is TRBV5-1; D gene uncertain. The germline V and J ends were trimmed by 4 bases and 7 bases, with 12 bases remaining between them. CDR1 SGHRS and CDR2 YFSETQ come from the germline V gene. The CDR3 runs 12 residues. The CDR3 DNA follows: TGCGCCAGCAGCACTGGAAAGTGGGAGCAGTACTTC. It specifies CASSTGKWEQYF.

V and J are TRBV6-6 and TRBJ1-1; D remains unclear. V was clipped by 2 bases and J by 1 base, with 5 bases between them. Looked up from germline, CDR1 is MNHNY and CDR2 is SVGAGI (reference sequence). This CDR3 comprises 13 residues. CDR3 coding DNA: TGTGCCAGCAGTTACGTGTCGAACACTGAAGCTTTCTTT. Protein: CASSYVSNTEAFF.

This chain uses TRBV10-3 with TRBJ1-1; D is uncertain. The CDR3 contains 14 residues. CDR1 ENHRY and CDR2 SYGVKD come from the germline V gene. The germline V and J ends were trimmed by 4 bases and 8 bases, with 17 bases remaining between them. CDR3: CAISVSGTEGEAFF. In DNA, the CDR3 is TGTGCCATCAGTGTAAGCGGCACCGAGGGCGAAGCTTTCTTT.

This clone was recorded a few times. The chain uses TRBV7-8 and TRBJ1-4; D unresolved. The CDR3 has 15 residues. Germline CDR1 reads SGHVS; CDR2 reads FQNEAQ. Deletions cut 4 bases from V and 8 bases from J, with 17 bases between. The CDR3 spells CASSYPRDRREKLFF. The CDR3 coding sequence is TGTGCCAGCAGCTATCCCCGGGATAGGAGGGAAAAACTGTTTTTT. The full variable domain, its missing parts supplied by reference TRBV7-8 and TRBJ1-4, is GAGVSQSPRYKVAKRGQDVALRCDPISGHVSLFWYQQALGQGPEFLTYFQNEAQLDKSGLPSDRFFAERPEGSVSTLKIQRTQQEDSAVYLCASSYPRDRREKLFFGSGTQLSVL.

This clone was picked up a small number of times. This sequence joins TRBV7-2 and TRBJ1-1, with TRBD1 identical over 11 bases. CDR3 size: 16 residues. Germline CDR1 reads SGHTA; CDR2 reads FQGNSA. Trimming cost V 0 bases and J 2 bases; bases outside gene matches: 2. This CDR3 is CASSLAGQGANTEAFF. In nucleotides, the CDR3 is TGTGCCAGCAGCTTAGCCGGACAGGGGGCAAACACTGAAGCTTTCTTT. Combining the CDR3 with reference TRBV7-2 and TRBJ1-1 gives the whole variable domain GAGVSQSPSNKVTEKGKDVELRCDPISGHTALYWYRQSLGQGLEFLIYFQGNSAPDKSGLPSDRFSAERTGGSVSTLTIQRTQQEDSAVYLCASSLAGQGANTEAFFGQGTRLTVV.